These 17 T cell receptor beta chains share one sample of origin, sequenced in a study of shared clonotypes between healthy human individuals. CD45RO-negative cells were positively selected for CCR7, leaving out terminally differentiated effector memory CD45RA+ cells. Sequencing used immunoSEQ multiplex PCR; TCRdb keeps in-frame clones, though not all of them. The sample has about 2.2 million clones, roughly 91% seen once. Sequencing used naive CD8+ T cells from PBMCs. These receptors came from a man younger than 35 in good health. Some clones in this sample may be carry-over from other donors' samples.

This chain joins TRBV5-3 and TRBJ2-7, with TRBD1 matching 9 bases. TRBV5-3 is an ORF, and what it does is uncertain. The CDR3 is made up of 15 amino acids. Trimming took 2 bases from V and 5 from J; bases not matched to a gene: 8. CDR3 in amino acids: CARSFSGTGSHEQYF. The CDR3 nucleotides read TGTGCCAGAAGCTTTTCCGGGACAGGGTCACACGAGCAGTACTTC.

The V gene is TRBV10-3, the J gene TRBJ2-1; TRBD2 agrees at 9 bases. J was trimmed by 2 bases and V by 0 bases; bases with no gene match: 2. The CDR3 is 16 residues long. The germline V gene encodes CDR1 ENHRY and CDR2 SYGVKD. CDR3 in amino acids: CAISESGGRAYNEQFF. The CDR3 region has the DNA TGTGCCATCAGTGAGTCCGGCGGGAGGGCCTACAATGAGCAGTTCTTC.

The rearrangement links TRBV29-1 to TRBJ1-1; D is unresolved. The germline CDR1 and CDR2 sequences are SQVTM and ANQGSEA. The CDR3 spans 14 residues. V lost 6 bases to trimming and J lost 7 bases, with 21 bases between them. CDR3 bases: TGCAGCGTCGGGCACGGACCCTCACTGGATGAAGCTTTCTTT. Translation: CSVGHGPSLDEAFF.

The rearrangement joins TRBV10-1 to TRBJ2-5; D gene ambiguous. From germline, CDR1 is WNHNN and CDR2 SYGVQD (reference sequence). Trimming stripped 3 bases from V and 4 bases from J, with 12 bases between. The CDR3 is made up of 14 amino acids. The DNA for the CDR3 is TGCGCCAGCAGTGATTTTAGGGCATCAGAGACCCAGTACTTC. As protein: CASSDFRASETQYF.

The chain links TRBV4-1 to TRBJ2-7; the D gene is possibly TRBD1 (6 bases). Germline V gives CDR1 MGHRA, CDR2 YSYEKL. The CDR3 covers 16 residues. With 1 base removed from V and 2 bases from J, the gap between germline ends came to 15 bases. Written as DNA, the CDR3 is TGCGCCAGCAGCCAAGTGCACAGGGCATCCACCTACGAGCAGTACTTC. This gives the protein CASSQVHRASTYEQYF.

The gene calls are TRBV27 and TRBJ1-5, with no clear D. The CDR3 covers 17 residues. Deletions cut 0 bases from V and 5 bases from J, with 17 bases between. CDR1 MNHEY and CDR2 SMNVEV come from the germline V gene (reference sequence). CDR3 amino acids: CASSLSIEPPFDQPQHF. Here the CDR3 DNA reads TGTGCCAGCAGTTTATCGATAGAGCCTCCCTTCGATCAGCCCCAGCATTTT.

The chain has TRBV10-3 and TRBJ2-3, with 8 bases aligning to TRBD1. The V and J ends lost 1 base and 1 base, in that order; junction bases with no gene match: 1. Germline assignment: CDR1 ENHRY and CDR2 SYGVKD. This CDR3 has 15 residues. CDR3 in amino acids: CAISEWGQGTDTQYF. In DNA, the CDR3 is TGTGCCATCAGTGAGTGGGGACAGGGCACAGATACGCAGTATTTT.

This clone was seen just once. The chain joins TRBV2 to TRBJ1-1; a weak D match, TRBD1 (5 bases). Germline V gene data show CDR1 as SNHLY and CDR2 as FYNNEI. The ends were cut back, 2 bases at V and 1 base at J, with 11 bases in the middle. This CDR3 is built from 15 residues. CDR3 sequence: CASSESGLSNTEAFF. The CDR3 DNA reads as TGTGCCAGCAGTGAATCGGGACTCTCGAACACTGAAGCTTTCTTT. The variable domain in full, completed from reference TRBV2 and TRBJ1-1, reads EPEVTQTPSHQVTQMGQEVILRCVPISNHLYFYWYRQILGQKVEFLVSFYNNEISEKSEIFDDQFSVERPDGSNFTLKIRSTKLEDSAMYFCASSESGLSNTEAFFGQGTRLTVV.

The CDR3 DNA reads as TGTGCCAGCAGCCCCCTCAGGCTAACCTACAATGAGCAGTTCTTC. Translation gives CASSPLRLTYNEQFF. The chain couples TRBV7-9 to TRBJ2-1; D gene unclear. V lost 5 bases and J 2 bases, leaving 13 bases between the germline ends. The CDR3 is made up of 15 amino acids. Germline CDR1 reads SEHNR; CDR2 reads FQNEAQ (reference sequence). The full variable domain, completed using reference TRBV7-9 and TRBJ2-1, is DTGVSQNPRHKITKRGQNVTFRCDPISEHNRLYWYRQTLGQGPEFLTYFQNEAQLEKSRLLSDRFSAERPKGSFSTLEIQRTEQGDSAMYLCASSPLRLTYNEQFFGPGTRLTVL.

The rearrangement uses TRBV5-1 and TRBJ2-7, with 7 bases identical to TRBD2. Losses at the gene ends were 4 bases for V and 3 bases for J; bases not matched to a gene: 4. The CDR3 loop spans 13 amino acids. Germline assignment: CDR1 SGHRS and CDR2 YFSETQ. The CDR3 DNA reads as TGCGCCAGCAGCCCCGGGGACTACTACGAGCAGTACTTC. Translation gives CASSPGDYYEQYF.

The rearrangement uses TRBV2 and TRBJ2-2; D remains ambiguous. The V end was cut by 10 bases, the J end by 7 bases, with 16 bases between. This CDR3 has 13 residues. Germline values: CDR1 SNHLY, CDR2 FYNNEI. In DNA, the CDR3 is TGTGCCACCCTAGGCACCCTCGGCGGGGAGCTGTTTTTT. It specifies CATLGTLGGELFF.

Here the CDR3 DNA reads TGTGCCATCAGTTATACAAATCTCGACGAGCAGTACTTC. It yields the protein CAISYTNLDEQYF. The chain has TRBV10-3 and TRBJ2-7; the D is unclear. The CDR3 extends over 13 amino acids. The V and J ends lost 5 bases and 5 bases respectively, with 13 bases between them. Germline-derived CDR1 and CDR2 are ENHRY and SYGVKD.

Points on this clone: Other DNA sequences within the sample encode an identical CDR3. The chain recombines TRBV28 with TRBJ1-1, with unresolved D. The CDR3 runs to 15 residues. Trimming left V 1 base short and J 0 bases short, with 9 bases between. Germline CDR1 reads MDHEN; CDR2 reads SYDVKM. DNA of the CDR3: TGTGCCAGCAGTTTATTGGCCGCCCTGAACACTGAAGCTTTCTTT. Amino acid sequence: CASSLLAALNTEAFF.

This chain links TRBV7-9 with TRBJ1-2, with D uncertain. The CDR3 contains 15 residues. The V end was cut by 5 bases, the J end by 5 bases, with 18 bases between. Germline CDR1 SEHNR, CDR2 FQNEAQ (reference sequence). The CDR3 bases are TGTGCCAGCAGCCGGCCTCCCGCCTTGGGGTATGGCTACACCTTC. It specifies CASSRPPALGYGYTF.

V is TRBV28 and J is TRBJ2-7; no clear D gene. V was cut by 3 bases and J by 7 bases, with 10 bases left in between. Germline CDR1 MDHEN, CDR2 SYDVKM. The CDR3 has 12 residues. CDR3 in amino acids: CASSFYLGEQYF. The CDR3 DNA reads as TGTGCCAGCAGTTTTTACTTGGGGGAGCAGTACTTC. The whole variable domain, filled in from reference TRBV28 and TRBJ2-7, reads DVKVTQSSRYLVKRTGEKVFLECVQDMDHENMFWYRQDPGLGLRLIYFSYDVKMKEKGDIPEGYSVSREKKERFSLILESASTNQTSMYLCASSFYLGEQYFGPGTRLTVT.

CDR3 protein: CATSNRELGNQPQHF. The CDR3, as DNA: TGTGCCACCTCGAACAGGGAATTAGGCAATCAGCCCCAGCATTTT. The rearrangement uses TRBV19 and TRBJ1-5; tentative D call: TRBD1 (6 bases). Per the germline V gene, CDR1 is LNHDA and CDR2 is SQIVND (reference sequence). Trimming took off 10 bases at V and 2 bases at J, with 18 bases between the two ends. The CDR3 covers 15 residues.

The V and J genes are TRBV6-5 and TRBJ2-5; TRBD1 matches at 9 bases. Looked up from germline, CDR1 is MNHEY and CDR2 is SVGAGI. Germline trimming cut 7 bases from V and 5 bases from J; bases unmatched to any gene: 5. The CDR3 spans 13 residues. In DNA form, the CDR3 reads TGTGCCAGCACTGACAGGGGGATCGAGACCCAGTACTTC. It yields the protein CASTDRGIETQYF.